The 20 T cell receptor beta chains reported below all come from one sample, sequenced in a study of PD-1 blockade in classical Hodgkin lymphoma. Every patient relapsed after autologous stem cell transplantation, and brentuximab vedotin exposure varied. Assay used: immunoSEQ multiplex PCR; TCRdb lists only in-frame clones, some missing. The top ten clones hold over 14% of a sample with around 65,000 clones, around 87% of them seen once. The sequencing here drew on peripheral blood mononuclear cells (PBMCs), taken at baseline. The receptors come from a human donor with classical Hodgkin lymphoma.

This chain links TRBV19 with TRBJ1-2; D may be TRBD1 (6 bases). Germline V gives CDR1 LNHDA, CDR2 SQIVND (reference sequence). The CDR3 sequence is 15 residues long. Trimming took 3 bases from V and 6 from J, leaving 17 bases between them. The CDR3 is CASSILTQGMHGYTF. In nucleotides, the CDR3 is TGTGCCAGTAGTATCTTAACCCAGGGGATGCATGGCTACACCTTC.

This rearrangement joins TRBV4-1 to TRBJ2-7; the D gene is possibly TRBD2 (5 bases). CDR3 length: 17 residues. From germline, CDR1 is MGHRA and CDR2 YSYEKL. Trimming removed 1 base at V and 3 bases at J, with 19 bases between. CDR3 in DNA: TGCGCCAGCAGCCAAGTTAGCCCCCTCGGACGGGGCTACGAGCAGTACTTC. Translated: CASSQVSPLGRGYEQYF.

About this clone itself: At the DNA level, this CDR3 is encoded by other sequences in the same sample as well. The genes are TRBV5-1 and TRBJ1-5; perhaps TRBD1 as D (6 bases). The V end was cut by 0 bases, the J end by 7 bases, with 14 bases between. The CDR3 totals 15 residues. Germline V gene lookup returns CDR1 SGHRS and CDR2 YFSETQ. Here the CDR3 reads CASSLVGGAGQPQHF. The CDR3 DNA reads as TGCGCCAGCAGCTTGGTTGGGGGCGCAGGCCAGCCCCAGCATTTT.

The chain combines TRBV18 with TRBJ1-1; TRBD1 agrees at 10 bases. V shed 5 bases and J 3 bases; nucleotides not matched to a gene: 12. Germline loops: CDR1 KGHSH, CDR2 LQKENI. The CDR3 has 17 amino acids. CDR3 sequence: CASSSTGTGAIYTEAFF. In DNA form, the CDR3 reads TGTGCCAGCTCATCTACCGGGACAGGGGCCATCTACACTGAAGCTTTCTTT.

The chain couples TRBV4-1 to TRBJ1-6, with 7 nucleotides matching TRBD1. The length of the CDR3 is 14 residues. Germline-derived CDR1 and CDR2 are MGHRA and YSYEKL. The V and J ends lost 2 bases and 7 bases, in that order; junction bases with no gene match: 2. CDR3 bases: TGCGCCAGCAGCCAACCCAGGGGGAATTCACCCCTCCACTTT. Translation gives CASSQPRGNSPLHF.

V gene TRBV11-2 combines with J gene TRBJ2-7, with D perhaps matching TRBD2 (7 bases). The CDR3 is 15 amino acids. Per the germline V gene, CDR1 is SGHAT and CDR2 is FQNNGV. Trimming stripped 1 base from V and 5 bases from J, with 15 bases between. Written as DNA, the CDR3 is TGTGCCAGCAGCTTAGGAAGGGGGGGGTTCGACGAGCAGTACTTC. Its translation: CASSLGRGGFDEQYF.

J is TRBJ1-1 and V is TRBV19; 8 bases match TRBD1. The V gene end was trimmed by 7 bases and the J gene end by 2 bases; junction bases not matched to a gene: 6. In germline, CDR1 is LNHDA, CDR2 SQIVND (reference sequence). CDR3 length: 14 residues. The CDR3 DNA reads as TGTGCCAGTACACGTGGACAGGGAAACACTGAAGCTTTCTTT. Amino acid sequence: CASTRGQGNTEAFF. The full variable domain, with the rest looked up from reference TRBV19 and TRBJ1-1, is DGGITQSPKYLFRKEGQNVTLSCEQNLNHDAMYWYRQDPGQGLRLIYYSQIVNDFQKGDIAEGYSVSREKKESFPLTVTSAQKNPTAFYLCASTRGQGNTEAFFGQGTRLTVV.

This clone appeared a single time. The chain joins TRBV5-1 to TRBJ2-3; the match to TRBD1 covers 10 bases. The CDR3 spans 14 residues. Trimming at V came to 7 bases and at J to 2 bases, leaving 4 bases not matched to a gene. CDR1 SGHRS and CDR2 YFSETQ come from the germline V gene. The chain's CDR3 is CASRTGGTTDTQYF. CDR3 bases: TGCGCCAGCCGGACAGGGGGTACCACAGATACGCAGTATTTT. Combining the CDR3 with reference TRBV5-1 and TRBJ2-3 gives the whole variable domain KAGVTQTPRYLIKTRGQQVTLSCSPISGHRSVSWYQQTPGQGLQFLFEYFSETQRNKGNFPGRFSGRQFSNSRSEMNVSTLELGDSALYLCASRTGGTTDTQYFGPGTRLTVL.

The chain recombines TRBV7-8 with TRBJ2-7; the D gene could be TRBD1 or TRBD2 (6 bases each). Trimming removed 1 base from V and 2 bases from J, with 15 bases in between. The CDR3 contains 16 residues. Germline V gene sequence: CDR1 SGHVS, CDR2 FQNEAQ. The chain's CDR3 is CASSLGRGHPPYEQYF. DNA of the CDR3: TGTGCCAGCAGCTTAGGGCGGGGACACCCCCCCTACGAGCAGTACTTC.

This chain uses TRBV13 with TRBJ1-6; no clear D. Per germline, CDR1 PRHDT and CDR2 FYEKMQ (reference sequence). V lost 2 bases, J lost 7 bases, and 9 bases lay in between. This CDR3 is built from 14 residues. The CDR3 bases are TGTGCCAGCAGCTTATTAGGGCCGAATTCACCCCTCCACTTT. This gives the protein CASSLLGPNSPLHF.

The CDR3 spells CASSLLWGRDTEAFF. CDR3 in DNA: TGTGCCAGCAGCTTGCTTTGGGGGCGGGACACTGAAGCTTTCTTT. The J gene is TRBJ1-1, the V gene TRBV5-6; perhaps TRBD1 as D (6 bases). Per germline, CDR1 SGHDT and CDR2 YYEEEE. Deletions cut 1 base from V and 3 bases from J, with 13 bases between. CDR3 length: 15 amino acids. Looking up the rest from reference TRBV5-6 and TRBJ1-1 gives the full variable domain: DAGVTQSPTHLIKTRGQQVTLRCSPKSGHDTVSWYQQALGQGPQFIFQYYEEEERQRGNFPDRFSGHQFPNYSSELNVNALLLGDSALYLCASSLLWGRDTEAFFGQGTRLTVV.

This clone has only a few counts. V is TRBV7-3 and J is TRBJ2-1; D unresolved. This CDR3 is built from 13 residues. Trimming took off 5 bases at V and 0 bases at J, with 5 bases between the two ends. Germline V lookup: CDR1 SGHTA, CDR2 FQGTGA. As DNA, the CDR3 is TGTGCCAGCAGCGACGGCTCCTACAATGAGCAGTTCTTC. Protein: CASSDGSYNEQFF.

The CDR3 coding sequence is TGTGCCAGCAGCTATTATGGGGGGGGACAAGAGACCCAGTACTTC. Translated: CASSYYGGGQETQYF. The chain employs TRBV2 and TRBJ2-5; 7 bases line up with TRBD2. V lost 6 bases to trimming and J lost 2 bases; unmatched junction nucleotides: 9. This CDR3 is 15 amino acids long. Looked up from germline, CDR1 is SNHLY and CDR2 is FYNNEI.

The V and J genes are TRBV9 and TRBJ1-6, with a tentative D call TRBD1 (6 bases). Germline V gene sequence: CDR1 SGDLS, CDR2 YYNGEE. The ends were cut back, 0 bases at V and 7 bases at J, with 11 bases in the middle. The CDR3 length is 15 residues. The CDR3 sequence: CASSVVGGFNSPLHF. The CDR3 DNA follows: TGTGCCAGCAGCGTAGTTGGGGGCTTCAATTCACCCCTCCACTTT.

The rearrangement uses TRBV25-1 and TRBJ1-2; TRBD1 matches at 9 bases. The CDR3 is 14 amino acids. Trimming took 6 bases from V and 6 from J; bases not matched to a gene: 8. Germline V gene data show CDR1 as MGHDK and CDR2 as SYGVNS. CDR3 nucleotides: TGTGCCAGCAGCCTTGGGACAGGGATAAATGGCTACACCTTC. This sequence encodes CASSLGTGINGYTF.

This clone has a single count. This chain joins TRBV2 and TRBJ2-1, with D hard to call. This CDR3 is 15 amino acids long. With 7 bases removed from V and 0 bases from J, the gap between germline ends came to 13 bases. CDR1 SNHLY and CDR2 FYNNEI come from the germline V gene. CDR3 protein: CASIVGMSSYNEQFF. The CDR3 bases are TGTGCCAGCATCGTTGGGATGAGCTCCTACAATGAGCAGTTCTTC.

This chain connects TRBV6-1 to TRBJ1-6; D gene unclear. V lost 2 bases, J lost 3 bases, and 8 bases lay in between. The length of the CDR3 is 15 residues. Germline CDR1 is MNHNS and CDR2 is SASEGT. The CDR3 sequence is CASSEKVLYNSPLHF. CDR3 bases: TGTGCCAGCAGTGAAAAAGTCCTCTATAATTCACCCCTCCACTTT.

The V call is TRBV5-1, the J call TRBJ1-1; D is unresolved. The CDR3 has 18 amino acids. CDR1 and CDR2 from the germline V gene are SGHRS and YFSETQ. V lost 1 base and J 1 base, leaving 20 bases between the germline ends. The CDR3 coding sequence is TGCGCCAGCAGCTTGATTCGGGTAGGCGGTGAGGGGAACACTGAAGCTTTCTTT. Protein product: CASSLIRVGGEGNTEAFF.

This clone occurred once. CDR3 coding DNA: TGCGCCAGCAGCTTGGGAGCCTACGAGCAGTACTTC. It yields the protein CASSLGAYEQYF. The chain has TRBV5-1 and TRBJ2-7; no firm D call. Between the trimmed V and J ends, which lost 0 bases and 2 bases, there was a span of 3 bases. The CDR3 spans 12 residues. Per germline, CDR1 SGHRS and CDR2 YFSETQ.

The V gene is TRBV4-1, the J gene TRBJ2-1; 10 nucleotides line up with TRBD2. In germline, CDR1 is MGHRA, CDR2 YSYEKL. The CDR3 spans 15 residues. The V gene end was trimmed by 0 bases and the J gene end by 6 bases; junction bases not matched to a gene: 2. CDR3 sequence: CASSQDRTSGNEQFF. DNA for the CDR3: TGCGCCAGCAGCCAAGATCGGACTAGCGGCAATGAGCAGTTCTTC.